The 13 T cell receptor beta chains below were found in one sample sequenced in a study of T cell responses to AZD1222 COVID-19 vaccine. Assay used: immunoSEQ multiplex PCR; TCRdb lists only in-frame clones, some missing. The sample contains roughly 140,000 clones, 75% to 90% of which appear only once. Sequencing was performed on peripheral blood, taken 28 days after the second AZD1222 dose. The source is an adult who received the AZD1222 COVID-19 vaccine.

This chain connects TRBV5-6 to TRBJ1-1; TRBD1 is a possible D gene (6 bases). Trimming removed 2 bases from V and 6 bases from J, with 14 bases in between. Germline V lookup: CDR1 SGHDT, CDR2 YYEEEE. The CDR3 covers 14 residues. CDR3 sequence: CASSLFGGYAEAFF. CDR3 nucleotides: TGTGCCAGCAGCTTATTCGGGGGCTACGCTGAAGCTTTCTTT.

The chain is built from TRBV5-1 and TRBJ1-5; D might be TRBD1 (6 bases). Germline assignment: CDR1 SGHRS and CDR2 YFSETQ. V lost 4 bases and J lost 7, with 18 bases in between. CDR3 length: 15 amino acids. CDR3 in DNA: TGCGCCAGCAGCCCGAAGGGGGGCGGCGGGCAGCCCCAGCATTTT. Translation gives CASSPKGGGGQPQHF.

The chain has TRBV3-1 (or the pseudogene TRBV3-2) and TRBJ2-3; the D gene is possibly TRBD1 (5 bases). V lost 5 bases and J 6 bases, leaving 15 bases between the germline ends. CDR3 length: 14 amino acids. Germline CDR1 and CDR2: LGHDT and YNNKEL (reference sequence). The DNA of the CDR3 is TGTGCCAGCAGCTCGCTAACAGGAGAGGATACGCAGTATTTT. Residues: CASSSLTGEDTQYF.

This rearrangement joins TRBV18 to TRBJ2-2; D perhaps matches TRBD1 (6 bases). CDR1 is KGHSH and CDR2 is LQKENI in the germline V gene. The germline V and J ends were trimmed by 5 bases and 0 bases, with 10 bases remaining between them. The CDR3 covers 15 residues. CDR3: CASSFGQPNTGELFF. In DNA form, the CDR3 reads TGTGCCAGCTCATTCGGACAGCCGAACACCGGGGAGCTGTTTTTT.

The V and J genes are TRBV28 and TRBJ1-6; 10 nucleotides match TRBD1. Germline V gives CDR1 MDHEN, CDR2 SYDVKM. Trimming at V came to 4 bases and at J to 14 bases, leaving 11 bases not matched to a gene. This CDR3 comprises 15 residues. DNA for the CDR3: TGTGCCAGCAGTTGGGGGACAGGGGCCCGCAGAACCCTCCACTTT. Its protein is CASSWGTGARRTLHF.

The CDR3 DNA reads as TGCGCCAGCAGCCAAGAGTTGGGGCTAGCCAAAAACATTCAGTACTTC. It translates to CASSQELGLAKNIQYF. This sequence joins TRBV4-3 and TRBJ2-4, with D perhaps matching TRBD1 (5 bases). Per germline, CDR1 LGHNA and CDR2 YSLEER. V dropped 0 bases and J dropped 0 bases, with 9 bases sitting between them. The CDR3 covers 16 residues.

This chain connects TRBV19 to TRBJ1-1, with D possibly being TRBD1 (6 bases). CDR3 length: 13 residues. V shed 7 bases and J shed 1 base, with 10 bases lying between them. Germline V gives CDR1 LNHDA, CDR2 SQIVND (reference sequence). The CDR3 loop is CASTPTGNTEAFF. The CDR3 bases are TGTGCCAGTACCCCGACAGGGAACACTGAAGCTTTCTTT.

The chain couples TRBV19 to TRBJ2-5; TRBD1 agrees at 8 bases. Germline V gene data show CDR1 as LNHDA and CDR2 as SQIVND (reference sequence). Trimming at V came to 5 bases and at J to 0 bases, leaving 5 bases not matched to a gene. This CDR3 spans 15 amino acids. CDR3 coding DNA: TGTGCCAGTAGTCAGTTACAGGGGGACCAAGAGACCCAGTACTTC. Translation gives CASSQLQGDQETQYF. The entire variable domain, with the rest obtained from reference TRBV19 and TRBJ2-5, is as follows: DGGITQSPKYLFRKEGQNVTLSCEQNLNHDAMYWYRQDPGQGLRLIYYSQIVNDFQKGDIAEGYSVSREKKESFPLTVTSAQKNPTAFYLCASSQLQGDQETQYFGPGTRLLVL.

V usage is TRBV3-1 (or the pseudogene TRBV3-2) and J usage is TRBJ2-7, with a possible D match to TRBD2 (6 bases). V was clipped by 10 bases and J by 1 base, with 20 bases between them. From germline, CDR1 is LGHDT and CDR2 YNNKEL (reference sequence). The CDR3 sequence is 15 residues long. CDR3 in amino acids: CATRWVAAGSYEQYF. The DNA of the CDR3 is TGTGCCACCAGGTGGGTAGCGGCAGGATCCTACGAGCAGTACTTC.

V usage is TRBV19 and J usage is TRBJ2-5, with D unresolved. This CDR3 region has 12 residues. CDR1 is LNHDA and CDR2 is SQIVND in the germline V gene (reference sequence). With 6 bases removed from V and 4 bases from J, the gap between germline ends came to 9 bases. Written as DNA, the CDR3 is TGTGCCAGTAGCGAAAGGTCAGAGACCCAGTACTTC. It specifies CASSERSETQYF.

This clone is classed as medium-sized. The chain employs TRBV19 and TRBJ2-7; 9 bases map to TRBD2. This CDR3 has 16 amino acids. V shed 3 bases, J shed 3 bases, and the junction held 9 bases outside the gene matches. From germline, CDR1 is LNHDA and CDR2 SQIVND (reference sequence). The CDR3 sequence is CASSMTVLAGIYEQYF. As DNA, the CDR3 is TGTGCCAGTAGTATGACGGTGCTAGCGGGAATCTACGAGCAGTACTTC.

The genes are TRBV19 and TRBJ2-7; D possibly matches TRBD1 or TRBD2 (6 bases each). CDR1 is LNHDA and CDR2 is SQIVND in the germline V gene (reference sequence). The CDR3 totals 14 residues. The V gene lost 5 bases and the J gene lost 4 bases, with 15 bases spanning the gap. DNA for the CDR3: TGTGCCAGTAGTTATAGACAGGAGGGTTACGAGCAGTACTTC. Translated, it gives CASSYRQEGYEQYF.

The chain couples TRBV3-1 (or the pseudogene TRBV3-2) to TRBJ2-1; 8 nucleotides line up with TRBD2. The V segment lost 0 bases and the J segment 12 bases; nucleotides outside the gene matches: 13. The CDR3 runs 16 residues. The germline V gene has CDR1 LGHDT and CDR2 YNNKEL (reference sequence). In DNA form, the CDR3 reads TGTGCCAGCAGCCAAGAAAGGGCTAGCGGGTGGAAGACGCAGTTCTTC. It is translated as CASSQERASGWKTQFF.